A single sample gave rise to the 6 T cell receptor beta chains below, sequenced in a study of T-cell memory formation after mild COVID-19. TCRdb passed the 5' RACE reads through MiXCR, listing each CDR3 protein once. The sample comprises roughly 100,000 distinct CDR3 sequences, roughly 15% of which are singletons, and around two fifths rests with the top ten. Sequencing used PBMCs or a T cell subset sorted from them (not recorded which). The source is a man aged 18 to 30 who had mild COVID-19 (a few samples of this study predate the infection). Cell type and time point are not known.

This clonotype was counted between two and nine times. This chain uses TRBV6-5 with TRBJ2-7; tentatively, D is TRBD1 or TRBD2 (5 bases each). This CDR3 is 17 amino acids long. V gave up 5 bases and J gave up 4 bases, with 24 bases separating them. Per the germline V gene, CDR1 is MNHEY and CDR2 is SVGAGI. Here the CDR3 DNA reads TGTGCCAGCAGTCACTTGCTTGGGGCCGAGGGTTTATACGAGCAGTACTTC. Translation: CASSHLLGAEGLYEQYF.

This clonotype was counted a few times. The chain joins TRBV12-3 or TRBV12-4 to TRBJ2-1; possible D gene TRBD2, 7 bases. This CDR3 is 14 amino acids long. Trimming removed 5 bases from V and 9 bases from J, with 17 bases in between. This chain's CDR3 is CASSSGGAGSEQFF. CDR3 in DNA: TGTGCCAGCAGTAGTGGGGGGGCTGGTAGTGAGCAGTTCTTC.

This CDR3 reads CSARDLEGASYEQYV. The CDR3 DNA reads as TGCAGTGCTAGAGATTTAGAGGGGGCTAGCTACGAGCAGTACGTC. The chain has TRBV20-1 and TRBJ2-7; 7 positions agree with TRBD1. This CDR3 spans 15 amino acids. Trimming cost V 0 bases and J 3 bases; bases outside gene matches: 8. CDR1 is DFQATT, CDR2 SNEGSKA, per germline (reference sequence).

This clonotype was found a few times. The chain joins TRBV6-6 to TRBJ2-7, with D possibly TRBD1 on 6 matching bases. The V end was cut by 2 bases, the J end by 7 bases, with 15 bases between. Germline V gene data show CDR1 as MNHNY and CDR2 as SVGAGI (reference sequence). The CDR3 length is 14 residues. The CDR3 DNA sequence: TGTGCCAGCAGTTACCGGGCAGGGGTCGATGAGCAGTACGTC. This translates into CASSYRAGVDEQYV.

This clonotype was seen only a few times. This rearrangement joins TRBV10-3 to TRBJ1-1; D is uncertain. V lost 0 bases and J lost 1, with 9 bases in between. The CDR3 loop spans 15 amino acids. Per the germline V gene, CDR1 is ENHRY and CDR2 is SYGVKD. The CDR3: CAISESEVANTEAFF. The CDR3 coding sequence is TGTGCCATCAGTGAGTCAGAGGTGGCGAACACTGAAGCTTTCTTT.

The rearrangement uses TRBV5-1 and TRBJ2-1; D is unclear. The V end was cut by 2 bases, the J end by 5 bases, with 17 bases between. Germline CDR1 SGHRS, CDR2 YFSETQ. This CDR3 has 16 residues. The CDR3 is CASSLVPQTRDNEQFF. Written as DNA, the CDR3 is TGCGCCAGCAGCTTAGTGCCACAGACACGGGACAATGAGCAGTTCTTC.